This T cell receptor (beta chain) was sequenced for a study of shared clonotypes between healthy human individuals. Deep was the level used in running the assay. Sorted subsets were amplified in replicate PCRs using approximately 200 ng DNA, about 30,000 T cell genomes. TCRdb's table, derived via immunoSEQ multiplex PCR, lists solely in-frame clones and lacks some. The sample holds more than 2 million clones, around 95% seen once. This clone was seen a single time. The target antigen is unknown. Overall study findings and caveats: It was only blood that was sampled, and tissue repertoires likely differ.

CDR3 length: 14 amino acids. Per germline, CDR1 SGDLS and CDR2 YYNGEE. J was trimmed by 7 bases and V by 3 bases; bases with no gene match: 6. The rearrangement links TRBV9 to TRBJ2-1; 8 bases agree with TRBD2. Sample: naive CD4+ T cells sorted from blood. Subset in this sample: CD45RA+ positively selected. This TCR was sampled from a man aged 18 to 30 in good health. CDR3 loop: CASSEDQRGNEQFF. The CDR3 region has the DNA TGTGCCAGCAGCGAAGACCAGCGGGGGAATGAGCAGTTCTTC. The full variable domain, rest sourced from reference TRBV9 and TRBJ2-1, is DSGVTQTPKHLITATGQRVTLRCSPRSGDLSVYWYQQSLDQGLQFLIQYYNGEERAKGNILERFSAQQFPDLHSELNLSSLELGDSALYFCASSEDQRGNEQFFGPGTRLTVL.